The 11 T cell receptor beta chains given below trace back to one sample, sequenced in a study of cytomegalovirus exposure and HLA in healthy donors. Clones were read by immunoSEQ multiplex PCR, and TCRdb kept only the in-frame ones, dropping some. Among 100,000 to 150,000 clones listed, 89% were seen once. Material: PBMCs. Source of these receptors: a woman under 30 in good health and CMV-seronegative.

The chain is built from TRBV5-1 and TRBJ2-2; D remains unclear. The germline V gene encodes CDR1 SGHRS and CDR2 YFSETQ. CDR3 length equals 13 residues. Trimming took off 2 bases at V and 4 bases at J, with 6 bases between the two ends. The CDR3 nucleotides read TGCGCCAGCAGCTTTCTAAGCACCGGGGAGCTGTTTTTT. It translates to CASSFLSTGELFF.

As DNA, the CDR3 is TGTGCCAGCCAAAGACAGGGTAGGCAGCCCCAGCATTTT. Protein sequence: CASQRQGRQPQHF. V usage is TRBV2 and J usage is TRBJ1-5; 7 bases are a match to TRBD1. This CDR3 has 13 amino acids. Germline V lookup: CDR1 SNHLY, CDR2 FYNNEI. V was clipped by 8 bases and J by 7 bases; unmatched bases: 8.

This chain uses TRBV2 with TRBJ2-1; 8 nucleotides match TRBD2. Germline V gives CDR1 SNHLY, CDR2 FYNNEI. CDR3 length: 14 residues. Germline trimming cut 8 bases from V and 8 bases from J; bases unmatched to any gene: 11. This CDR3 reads CASERGGYPHEQFF. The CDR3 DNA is TGTGCCAGCGAACGGGGGGGCTACCCACATGAGCAGTTCTTC. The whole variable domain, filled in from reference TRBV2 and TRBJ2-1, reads EPEVTQTPSHQVTQMGQEVILRCVPISNHLYFYWYRQILGQKVEFLVSFYNNEISEKSEIFDDQFSVERPDGSNFTLKIRSTKLEDSAMYFCASERGGYPHEQFFGPGTRLTVL.

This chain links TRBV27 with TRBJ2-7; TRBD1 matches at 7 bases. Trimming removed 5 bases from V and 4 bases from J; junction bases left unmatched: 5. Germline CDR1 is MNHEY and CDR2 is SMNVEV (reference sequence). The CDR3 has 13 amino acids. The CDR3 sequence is CASSLGTAYEQYF. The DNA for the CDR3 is TGTGCCAGCAGTCTCGGGACAGCATACGAGCAGTACTTC.

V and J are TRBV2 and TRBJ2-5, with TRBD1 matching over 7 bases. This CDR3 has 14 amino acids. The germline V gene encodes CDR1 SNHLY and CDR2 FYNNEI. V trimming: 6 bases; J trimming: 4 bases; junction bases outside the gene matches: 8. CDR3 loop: CASRRQGIPETQYF. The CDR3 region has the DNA TGTGCCAGCAGAAGACAGGGAATCCCAGAGACCCAGTACTTC.

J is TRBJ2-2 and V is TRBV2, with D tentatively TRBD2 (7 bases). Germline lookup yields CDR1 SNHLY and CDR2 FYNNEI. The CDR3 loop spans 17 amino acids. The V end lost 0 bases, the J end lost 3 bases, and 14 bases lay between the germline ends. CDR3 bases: TGTGCCAGCAGTGAAGCTCATGCGGGGGCGTACACCGGGGAGCTGTTTTTT. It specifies CASSEAHAGAYTGELFF.

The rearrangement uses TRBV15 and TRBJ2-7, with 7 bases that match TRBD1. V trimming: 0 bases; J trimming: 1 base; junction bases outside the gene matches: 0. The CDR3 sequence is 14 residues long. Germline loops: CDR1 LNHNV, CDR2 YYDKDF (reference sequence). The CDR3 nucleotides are TGTGCCACCAGCAGAGAACAGGGGTCCTACGAGCAGTACTTC. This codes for CATSREQGSYEQYF. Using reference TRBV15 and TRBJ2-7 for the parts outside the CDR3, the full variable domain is DAMVIQNPRYQVTQFGKPVTLSCSQTLNHNVMYWYQQKSSQAPKLLFHYYDKDFNNEADTPDNFQSRRPNTSFCFLDIRSPGLGDTAMYLCATSREQGSYEQYFGPGTRLTVT.

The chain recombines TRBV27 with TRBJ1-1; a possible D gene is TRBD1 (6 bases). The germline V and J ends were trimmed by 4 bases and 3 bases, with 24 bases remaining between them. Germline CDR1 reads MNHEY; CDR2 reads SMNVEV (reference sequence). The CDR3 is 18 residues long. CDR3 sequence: CASSSYDIRQETYTEAFF. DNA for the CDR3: TGTGCCAGCAGTTCGTATGACATAAGACAGGAGACTTACACTGAAGCTTTCTTT.

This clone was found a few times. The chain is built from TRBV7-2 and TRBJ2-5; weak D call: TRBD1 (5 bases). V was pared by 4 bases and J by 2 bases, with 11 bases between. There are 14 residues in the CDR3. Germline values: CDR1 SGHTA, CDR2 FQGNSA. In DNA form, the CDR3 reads TGTGCCAGCAGCTACTCGACAGAACAAGAGACCCAGTACTTC. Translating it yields CASSYSTEQETQYF. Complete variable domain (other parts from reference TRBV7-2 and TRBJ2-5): GAGVSQSPSNKVTEKGKDVELRCDPISGHTALYWYRQSLGQGLEFLIYFQGNSAPDKSGLPSDRFSAERTGGSVSTLTIQRTQQEDSAVYLCASSYSTEQETQYFGPGTRLLVL.

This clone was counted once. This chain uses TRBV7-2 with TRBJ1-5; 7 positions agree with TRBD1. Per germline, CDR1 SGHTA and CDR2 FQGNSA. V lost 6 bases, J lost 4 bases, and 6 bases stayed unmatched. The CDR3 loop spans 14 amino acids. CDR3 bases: TGTGCCAGCAGTCCCGACAGGGATAATCAGCCCCAGCATTTT. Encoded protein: CASSPDRDNQPQHF.

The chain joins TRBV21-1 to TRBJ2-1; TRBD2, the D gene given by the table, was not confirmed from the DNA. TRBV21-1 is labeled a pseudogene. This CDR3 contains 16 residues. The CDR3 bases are TGTGCCAGCAGCCCGGGGGGCTTAGAGGGAGACAATGAGCAGTTCTTC. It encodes CASSPGGLEGDNEQFF.